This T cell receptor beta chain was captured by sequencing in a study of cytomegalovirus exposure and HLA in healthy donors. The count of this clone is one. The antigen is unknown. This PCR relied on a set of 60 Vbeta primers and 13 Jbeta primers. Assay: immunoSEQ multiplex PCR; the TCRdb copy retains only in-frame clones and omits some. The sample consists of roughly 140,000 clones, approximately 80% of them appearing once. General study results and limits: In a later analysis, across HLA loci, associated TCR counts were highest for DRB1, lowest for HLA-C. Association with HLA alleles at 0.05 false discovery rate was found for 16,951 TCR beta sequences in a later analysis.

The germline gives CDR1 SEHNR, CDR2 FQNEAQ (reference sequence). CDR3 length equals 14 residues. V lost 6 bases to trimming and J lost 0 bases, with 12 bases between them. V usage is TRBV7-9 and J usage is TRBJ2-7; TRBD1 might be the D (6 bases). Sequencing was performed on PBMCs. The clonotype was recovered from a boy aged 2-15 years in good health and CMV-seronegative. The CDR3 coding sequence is TGTGCCAGCAGAAACCGGGACAACTCCTACGAGCAGTACTTC. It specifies CASRNRDNSYEQYF. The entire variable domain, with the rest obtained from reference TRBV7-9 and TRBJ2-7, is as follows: DTGVSQNPRHKITKRGQNVTFRCDPISEHNRLYWYRQTLGQGPEFLTYFQNEAQLEKSRLLSDRFSAERPKGSFSTLEIQRTEQGDSAMYLCASRNRDNSYEQYFGPGTRLTVT.